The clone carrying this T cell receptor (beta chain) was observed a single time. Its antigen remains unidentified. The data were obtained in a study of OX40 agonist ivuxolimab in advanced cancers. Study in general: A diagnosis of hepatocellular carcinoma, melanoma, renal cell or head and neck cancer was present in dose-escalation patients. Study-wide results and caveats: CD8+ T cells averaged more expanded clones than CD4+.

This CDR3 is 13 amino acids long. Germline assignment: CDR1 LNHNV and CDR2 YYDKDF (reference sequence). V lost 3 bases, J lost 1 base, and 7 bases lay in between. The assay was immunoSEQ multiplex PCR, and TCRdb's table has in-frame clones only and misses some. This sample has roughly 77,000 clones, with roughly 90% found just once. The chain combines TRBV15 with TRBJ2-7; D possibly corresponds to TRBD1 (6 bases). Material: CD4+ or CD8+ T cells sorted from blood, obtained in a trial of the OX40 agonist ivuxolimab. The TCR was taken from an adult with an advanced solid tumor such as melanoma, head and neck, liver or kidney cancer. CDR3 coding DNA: TGTGCCACCAGCAGGGACAGTTCCTACGAGCAGTACTTC. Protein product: CATSRDSSYEQYF. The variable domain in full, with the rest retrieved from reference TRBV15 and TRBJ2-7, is DAMVIQNPRYQVTQFGKPVTLSCSQTLNHNVMYWYQQKSSQAPKLLFHYYDKDFNNEADTPDNFQSRRPNTSFCFLDIRSPGLGDTAMYLCATSRDSSYEQYFGPGTRLTVT.